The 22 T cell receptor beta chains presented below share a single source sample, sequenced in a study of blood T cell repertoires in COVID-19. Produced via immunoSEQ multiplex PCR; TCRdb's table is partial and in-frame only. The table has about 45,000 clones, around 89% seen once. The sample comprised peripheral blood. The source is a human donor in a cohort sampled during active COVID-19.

The CDR3, as DNA: TGTGCCAGCACGGCAGGCCTCTATAATTCACCCCTCCACTTT. Translated: CASTAGLYNSPLHF. This chain uses TRBV27 with TRBJ1-6; D remains unclear. V was trimmed by 7 bases and J by 3 bases, leaving 10 bases between them. CDR3 length equals 14 residues. Germline values: CDR1 MNHEY, CDR2 SMNVEV (reference sequence).

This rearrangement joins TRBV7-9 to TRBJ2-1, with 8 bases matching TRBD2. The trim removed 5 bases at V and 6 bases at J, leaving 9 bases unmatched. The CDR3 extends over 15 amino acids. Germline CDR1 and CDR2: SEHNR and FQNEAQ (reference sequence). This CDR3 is CASSAGLVQSNEQFF. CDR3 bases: TGTGCCAGCAGCGCGGGACTAGTTCAGAGCAATGAGCAGTTCTTC.

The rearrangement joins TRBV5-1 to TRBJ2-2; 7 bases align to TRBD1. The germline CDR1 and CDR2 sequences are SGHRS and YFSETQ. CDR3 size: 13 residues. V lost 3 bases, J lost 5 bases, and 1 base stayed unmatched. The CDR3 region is CASSWTGTGELFF. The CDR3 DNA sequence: TGCGCCAGCAGCTGGACAGGAACCGGGGAGCTGTTTTTT.

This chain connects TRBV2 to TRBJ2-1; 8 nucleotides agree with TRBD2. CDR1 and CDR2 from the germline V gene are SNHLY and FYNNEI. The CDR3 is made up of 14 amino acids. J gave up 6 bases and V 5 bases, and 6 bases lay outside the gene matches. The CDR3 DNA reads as TGTGCCAGCAGTAAAGGGGGACTAGGCAATGAGCAGTTCTTC. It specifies CASSKGGLGNEQFF.

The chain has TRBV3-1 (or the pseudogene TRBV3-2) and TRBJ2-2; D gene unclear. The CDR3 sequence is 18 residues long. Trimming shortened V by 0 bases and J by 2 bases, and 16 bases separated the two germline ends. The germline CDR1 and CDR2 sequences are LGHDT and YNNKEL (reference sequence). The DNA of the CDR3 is TGTGCCAGCAGCCAAGACCAACCGACATATTTCAACACCGGGGAGCTGTTTTTT. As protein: CASSQDQPTYFNTGELFF.

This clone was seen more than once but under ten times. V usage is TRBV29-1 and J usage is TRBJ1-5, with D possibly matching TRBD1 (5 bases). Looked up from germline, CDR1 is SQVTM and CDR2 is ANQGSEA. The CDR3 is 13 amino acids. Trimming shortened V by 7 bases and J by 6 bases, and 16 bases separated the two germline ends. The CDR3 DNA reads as TGCAGCGCGGGGCTCCGGAGAGCTCAGCCCCAGCATTTT. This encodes CSAGLRRAQPQHF.

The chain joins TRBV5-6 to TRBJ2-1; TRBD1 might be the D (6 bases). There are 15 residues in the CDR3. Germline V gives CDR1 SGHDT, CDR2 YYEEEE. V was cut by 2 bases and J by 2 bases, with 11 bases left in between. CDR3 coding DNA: TGTGCCAGCAGCTTATACAGGGACCCCTACAATGAGCAGTTCTTC. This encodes CASSLYRDPYNEQFF. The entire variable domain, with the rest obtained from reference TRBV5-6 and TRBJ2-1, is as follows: DAGVTQSPTHLIKTRGQQVTLRCSPKSGHDTVSWYQQALGQGPQFIFQYYEEEERQRGNFPDRFSGHQFPNYSSELNVNALLLGDSALYLCASSLYRDPYNEQFFGPGTRLTVL.

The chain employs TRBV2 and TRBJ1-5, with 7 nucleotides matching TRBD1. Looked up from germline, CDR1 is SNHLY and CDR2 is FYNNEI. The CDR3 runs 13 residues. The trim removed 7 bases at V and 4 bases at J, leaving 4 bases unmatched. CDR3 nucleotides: TGTGCCAGCACTGGGACAGAAAATCAGCCCCAGCATTTT. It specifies CASTGTENQPQHF.

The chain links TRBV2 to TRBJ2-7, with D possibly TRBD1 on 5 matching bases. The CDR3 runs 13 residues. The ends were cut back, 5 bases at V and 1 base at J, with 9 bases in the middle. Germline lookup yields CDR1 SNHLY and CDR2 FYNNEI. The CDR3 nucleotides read TGTGCCAGCAGTCTTGCAGGGTCCTACGAGCAGTACTTC. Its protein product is CASSLAGSYEQYF.

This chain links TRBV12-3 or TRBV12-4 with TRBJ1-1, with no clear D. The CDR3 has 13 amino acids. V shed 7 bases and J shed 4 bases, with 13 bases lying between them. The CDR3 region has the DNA TGTGCCAGCAACATTGGGAGGGTCACTGAAGCTTTCTTT. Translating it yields CASNIGRVTEAFF.

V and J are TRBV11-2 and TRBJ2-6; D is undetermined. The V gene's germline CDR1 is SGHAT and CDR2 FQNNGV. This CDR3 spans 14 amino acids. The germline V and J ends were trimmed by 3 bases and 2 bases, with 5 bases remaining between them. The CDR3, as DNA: TGTGCCAGCAGCTTCCAGACTGGGGCCAACGTCCTGACTTTC. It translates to CASSFQTGANVLTF.

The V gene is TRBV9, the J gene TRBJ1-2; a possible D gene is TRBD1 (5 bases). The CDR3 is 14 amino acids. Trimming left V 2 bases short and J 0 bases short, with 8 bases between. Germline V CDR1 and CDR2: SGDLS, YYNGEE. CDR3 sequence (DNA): TGTGCCAGCAGCGTTGGGGGGGCTAACTATGGCTACACCTTC. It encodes CASSVGGANYGYTF. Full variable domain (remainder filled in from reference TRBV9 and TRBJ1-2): DSGVTQTPKHLITATGQRVTLRCSPRSGDLSVYWYQQSLDQGLQFLIQYYNGEERAKGNILERFSAQQFPDLHSELNLSSLELGDSALYFCASSVGGANYGYTFGSGTRLTVV.

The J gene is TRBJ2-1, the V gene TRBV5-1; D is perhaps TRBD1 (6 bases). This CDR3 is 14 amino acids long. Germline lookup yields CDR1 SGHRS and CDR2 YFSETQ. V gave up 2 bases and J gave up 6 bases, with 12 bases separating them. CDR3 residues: CASSLGGPSNEQFF. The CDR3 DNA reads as TGCGCCAGCAGCTTAGGGGGACCGAGCAATGAGCAGTTCTTC.

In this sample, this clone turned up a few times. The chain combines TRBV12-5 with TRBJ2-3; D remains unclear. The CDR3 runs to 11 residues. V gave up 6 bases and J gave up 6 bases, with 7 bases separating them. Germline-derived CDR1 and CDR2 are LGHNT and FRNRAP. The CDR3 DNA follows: TGTGCTAGTGGGGGCTTGGATACGCAGTATTTT. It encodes CASGGLDTQYF.

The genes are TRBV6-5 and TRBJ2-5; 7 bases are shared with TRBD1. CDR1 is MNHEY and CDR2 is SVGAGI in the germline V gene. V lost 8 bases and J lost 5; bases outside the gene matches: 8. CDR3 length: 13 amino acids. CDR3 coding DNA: TGTGCCAGCGGCCGGGACAGTGGGGAGACCCAGTACTTC. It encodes CASGRDSGETQYF.

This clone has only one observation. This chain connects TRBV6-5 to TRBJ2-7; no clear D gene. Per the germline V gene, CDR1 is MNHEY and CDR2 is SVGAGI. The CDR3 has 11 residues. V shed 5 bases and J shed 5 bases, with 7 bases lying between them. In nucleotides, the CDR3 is TGTGCCAGCAGTCCCCCAAACGAGCAGTACTTC. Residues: CASSPPNEQYF.

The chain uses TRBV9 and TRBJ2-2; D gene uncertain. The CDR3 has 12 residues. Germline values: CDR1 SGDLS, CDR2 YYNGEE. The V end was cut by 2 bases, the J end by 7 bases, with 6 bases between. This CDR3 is CASSVQDGELFF. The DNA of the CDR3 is TGTGCCAGCAGCGTTCAGGACGGGGAGCTGTTTTTT.

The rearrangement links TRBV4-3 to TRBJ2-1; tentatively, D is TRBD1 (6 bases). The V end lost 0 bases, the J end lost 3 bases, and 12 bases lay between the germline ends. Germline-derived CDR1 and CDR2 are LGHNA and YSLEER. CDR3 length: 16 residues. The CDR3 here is CASSQEWQGSYNEQFF. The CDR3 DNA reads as TGCGCCAGCAGCCAAGAGTGGCAGGGGAGCTACAATGAGCAGTTCTTC.

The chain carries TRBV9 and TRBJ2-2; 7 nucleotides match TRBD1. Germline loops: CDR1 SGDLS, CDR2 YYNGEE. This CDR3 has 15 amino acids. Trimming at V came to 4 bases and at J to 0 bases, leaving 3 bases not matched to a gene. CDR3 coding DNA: TGTGCCAGCAGCAAGACAGGGACGAACACCGGGGAGCTGTTTTTT. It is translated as CASSKTGTNTGELFF.

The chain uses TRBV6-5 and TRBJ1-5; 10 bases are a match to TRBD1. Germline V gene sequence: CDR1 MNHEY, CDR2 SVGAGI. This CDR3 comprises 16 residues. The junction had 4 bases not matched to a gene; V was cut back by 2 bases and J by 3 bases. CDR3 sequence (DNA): TGTGCCAGCAGTTACGAGGGACAGGGGTTCAATCAGCCCCAGCATTTT. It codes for CASSYEGQGFNQPQHF.

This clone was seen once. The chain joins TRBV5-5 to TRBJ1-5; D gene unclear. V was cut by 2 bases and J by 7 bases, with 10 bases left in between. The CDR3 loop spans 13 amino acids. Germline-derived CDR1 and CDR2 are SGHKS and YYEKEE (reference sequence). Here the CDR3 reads CASSFSSPQPQHF. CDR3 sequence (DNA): TGTGCCAGCAGCTTCTCCTCCCCCCAGCCCCAGCATTTT. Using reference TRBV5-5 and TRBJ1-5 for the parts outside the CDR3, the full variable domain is DAGVTQSPTHLIKTRGQQVTLRCSPISGHKSVSWYQQVLGQGPQFIFQYYEKEERGRGNFPDRFSARQFPNYSSELNVNALLLGDSALYLCASSFSSPQPQHFGDGTRLSIL.

In DNA, the CDR3 is TGTGCCAGTAGTATAGATCTGAACACCGGGGAGCTGTTTTTT. Amino acids: CASSIDLNTGELFF. The rearrangement joins TRBV19 to TRBJ2-2; D unresolved. The V gene's germline CDR1 is LNHDA and CDR2 SQIVND (reference sequence). The CDR3 runs 14 residues. Trimming stripped 0 bases from V and 1 base from J, with 3 bases between.